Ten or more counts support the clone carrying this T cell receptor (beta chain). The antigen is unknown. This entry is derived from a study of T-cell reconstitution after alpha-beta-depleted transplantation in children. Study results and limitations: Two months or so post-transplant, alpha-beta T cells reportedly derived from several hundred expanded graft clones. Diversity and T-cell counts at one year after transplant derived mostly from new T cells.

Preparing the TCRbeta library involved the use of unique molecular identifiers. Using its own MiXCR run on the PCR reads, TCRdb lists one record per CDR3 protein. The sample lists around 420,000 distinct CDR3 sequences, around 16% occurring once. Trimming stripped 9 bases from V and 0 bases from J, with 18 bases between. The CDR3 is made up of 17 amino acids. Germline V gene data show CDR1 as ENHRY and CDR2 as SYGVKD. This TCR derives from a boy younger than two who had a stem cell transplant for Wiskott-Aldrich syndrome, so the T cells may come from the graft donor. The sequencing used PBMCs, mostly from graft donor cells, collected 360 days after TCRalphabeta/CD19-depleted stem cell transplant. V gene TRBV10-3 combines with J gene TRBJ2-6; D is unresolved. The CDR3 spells CAISSDYQHSGANVLTF. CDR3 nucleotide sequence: TGTGCCATTAGCTCAGATTACCAACACTCTGGGGCCAACGTCCTGACTTTC.